This TCR beta chain was observed in a study of T cell repertoires in cytomegalovirus infection. Study overall: Public TCR beta signatures marked donors with CMV infection and the matching HLA.

CDR3 length equals 15 residues. V dropped 6 bases and J dropped 4; count of bases not matched to a gene: 11. The V gene's germline CDR1 is MDHEN and CDR2 SYDVKM. A note on this clonotype: Its antigen is not known.

The study's findings and limits: The response measured ex vivo was dominated by TCR beta clonotypes (HLA-C-restricted and CMV-specific). Individuals carrying CMV plus the relevant HLA were identified by cumulative frequency of public TCR beta families.

TCRdb re-derived calls from the reads in MiXCR, one entry per CDR3 protein. The sample holds some 230,000 distinct CDR3 sequences, 22% seen once. The source of this sequence is a human donor in good health (CMV status not recorded). Some clones in this sample may be carry-over from other donors' samples. V and J are TRBV28 and TRBJ1-2; TRBD1 agrees at 7 bases. The source material was CD8+ T cells from PBMCs. The CDR3 region is CASSPARQGSYGYTF. Written as DNA, the CDR3 is TGTGCCAGCAGCCCCGCCCGACAGGGCTCCTATGGCTACACCTTC.